The 15 T cell receptor beta chains reported below all come from one sample, sequenced in a study of a mutant IDH1 vaccine in newly diagnosed glioma. No antigens are known for them. Time point noted: week 35, safety follow-up. Topical imiquimod was applied with each vaccine dose, which held 300 ug of mutant IDH1 20-mer peptide. Only in-frame clones appear in the TCRdb table, and some are missing; sequencing was by immunoSEQ multiplex PCR. The sample includes about 50,000 clones, 85% to 95% of them seen just once. The material sequenced was PBMCs, taken from a glioma patient whose treatment included an IDH1 peptide vaccine. The receptors derive from a middle-aged man with glioma.

This clone has only one observation. V gene TRBV9 combines with J gene TRBJ2-1; the match to TRBD2 covers 12 bases. Germline V gene data show CDR1 as SGDLS and CDR2 as YYNGEE. J lost 7 bases, V lost 4 bases, and 12 bases had no gene match. The CDR3 runs 17 residues. The CDR3: CASSPRLAGGPRNEQFF. The DNA of the CDR3 is TGTGCCAGCAGCCCCCGTCTAGCGGGAGGGCCTCGAAATGAGCAGTTCTTC.

This clone was detected only a few times. The chain combines TRBV28 with TRBJ1-2; D is undetermined. Trimming removed 5 bases at V and 7 bases at J, with 8 bases between. CDR3 size: 11 residues. CDR1 is MDHEN and CDR2 is SYDVKM in the germline V gene. This CDR3 is CASSLGRGYTF. CDR3 DNA sequence: TGTGCCAGCAGTCTAGGTCGTGGCTACACCTTC.

There are a few counts of this clone. The chain couples TRBV6-5 to TRBJ2-1, with TRBD2 matching over 9 bases. The CDR3 runs to 16 residues. Germline trimming cut 2 bases from V and 3 bases from J; bases unmatched to any gene: 5. Germline-derived CDR1 and CDR2 are MNHEY and SVGAGI. CDR3: CASSYGGGGDYNEQFF. The DNA of the CDR3 is TGTGCCAGCAGTTACGGCGGGGGGGGAGACTACAATGAGCAGTTCTTC.

The chain is built from TRBV4-1 and TRBJ2-7; the D gene is possibly TRBD1 (6 bases). The V and J ends lost 0 bases and 3 bases respectively, with 15 bases between them. The CDR3 has 16 amino acids. Germline V gene lookup returns CDR1 MGHRA and CDR2 YSYEKL. The CDR3 sequence: CASSQEEDSVYYEQYF. Here the CDR3 DNA reads TGCGCCAGCAGCCAAGAGGAGGACAGCGTATACTACGAGCAGTACTTC.

This sequence joins TRBV2 and TRBJ2-5; D might be TRBD1 (6 bases). The closer fit of TRBJ2-7 to the DNA end suggests the J call may be wrong. Germline CDR1 SNHLY, CDR2 FYNNEI. This CDR3 comprises 15 residues. CDR3 in amino acids: CASSEALGTHYEQYF. For the CDR3, the DNA is TGTGCCAGCAGTGAAGCGCTTGGGACACACTACGAGCAGTACTTC.

The chain joins TRBV18 to TRBJ1-1, with 10 bases lining up with TRBD1. Germline V gives CDR1 KGHSH, CDR2 LQKENI. The CDR3 totals 14 residues. J gave up 3 bases and V 4 bases, and 2 bases lay outside the gene matches. The CDR3 protein is CASSLGTGDTEAFF. As DNA, the CDR3 is TGTGCCAGCTCACTTGGGACAGGGGACACTGAAGCTTTCTTT.

The chain joins TRBV19 to TRBJ2-4, with D maybe TRBD1 (6 bases). The germline V gene encodes CDR1 LNHDA and CDR2 SQIVND (reference sequence). The CDR3 runs 19 residues. Trimming left V 8 bases short and J 1 base short, with 27 bases between. In DNA form, the CDR3 reads TGTGCCAGTTTCCCACCCGGACAGTCTCTCCGATGGGCCAAAAACATTCAGTACTTC. This gives the protein CASFPPGQSLRWAKNIQYF.

The J gene is TRBJ2-7, the V gene TRBV14; 13 bases agree with TRBD2. There are 16 residues in the CDR3. Germline values: CDR1 SGHDN, CDR2 FVKESK. With V trimmed by 2 bases and J by 3 bases, 4 bases remained unmatched. CDR3 nucleotides: TGTGCCAGCAGCCAATTGACTAGCGGGGGGTACTACGAGCAGTACTTC. As protein: CASSQLTSGGYYEQYF.

V and J are TRBV5-1 and TRBJ1-1; D is possibly TRBD1 (6 bases). This CDR3 contains 13 residues. CDR1 and CDR2 (germline): SGHRS, YFSETQ. The V end lost 1 base, the J end lost 5 bases, and 9 bases lay between the germline ends. The CDR3 protein is CASSLKGGTEAFF. The CDR3 DNA reads as TGCGCCAGCAGCTTGAAAGGGGGGACTGAAGCTTTCTTT. The complete variable domain, with remaining parts taken from reference TRBV5-1 and TRBJ1-1, reads KAGVTQTPRYLIKTRGQQVTLSCSPISGHRSVSWYQQTPGQGLQFLFEYFSETQRNKGNFPGRFSGRQFSNSRSEMNVSTLELGDSALYLCASSLKGGTEAFFGQGTRLTVV.

The genes are TRBV27 and TRBJ1-3; tentatively, D is TRBD1 (6 bases). The CDR3 consists of 16 residues. Germline values: CDR1 MNHEY, CDR2 SMNVEV (reference sequence). V was shortened by 5 bases and J by 1 base, with 15 bases between the two germline ends. The CDR3 bases are TGTGCCAGCAGTATAACAGGGTTTCCGTCTGGAAACACCATATATTTT. This codes for CASSITGFPSGNTIYF.

The chain has TRBV30 and TRBJ1-5, with D possibly TRBD1 on 5 matching bases. V was shortened by 1 base and J by 6 bases, with 10 bases between the two germline ends. Germline CDR1 GTSNPN, CDR2 SVGIG (reference sequence). The CDR3 totals 13 residues. CDR3 DNA: TGTGCCTGGAGTGCGACAGAAAGTCAGCCCCAGCATTTT. As protein: CAWSATESQPQHF.

The V gene is TRBV18, the J gene TRBJ1-3, with D uncertain. This CDR3 is built from 15 residues. Germline loops: CDR1 KGHSH, CDR2 LQKENI. V shed 6 bases and J shed 0 bases, with 12 bases lying between them. CDR3 sequence reads: CASSDGLSSGNTIYF. CDR3 DNA sequence: TGTGCCAGCTCCGACGGACTCAGCTCTGGAAACACCATATATTTT.

The chain employs TRBV5-6 and TRBJ2-3, with D perhaps TRBD2 (6 bases). Germline V gene sequence: CDR1 SGHDT, CDR2 YYEEEE. Trimming left V 4 bases short and J 4 bases short, with 19 bases between. CDR3 size: 16 residues. The CDR3 bases are TGTGCCAGCAGCCTGCGGGGAAGGGCGATCGCAGATACGCAGTATTTT. Translating it yields CASSLRGRAIADTQYF.

The V and J genes are TRBV4-3 and TRBJ2-1; TRBD1 aligns across 12 bases. In germline, CDR1 is LGHNA, CDR2 YSLEER. The CDR3 loop spans 16 amino acids. V shed 3 bases, J shed 7 bases, and the junction held 7 bases outside the gene matches. The CDR3 bases are TGCGCCAGCAGCCAGGACGGGACAGGGGGCAGGAATGAGCAGTTCTTC. It encodes CASSQDGTGGRNEQFF.

This rearrangement joins TRBV27 to TRBJ1-2; 10 bases match TRBD1. This CDR3 has 16 amino acids. The junction had 12 bases not matched to a gene; V was cut back by 4 bases and J by 7 bases. Germline lookup yields CDR1 MNHEY and CDR2 SMNVEV (reference sequence). CDR3 bases: TGTGCCAGCAGTTCACTGGAGTTATGGACAGGGGGTGGCTACACCTTC. It is translated as CASSSLELWTGGGYTF.